This T cell receptor beta chain was profiled in a study of cytomegalovirus exposure and HLA in healthy donors. Study context: According to later analysis, the same platform produced the roughly 110 validation and 666 first-cohort repertoires.

Points from the study as a whole: Some public TCRs appeared in many individuals, while most sequences were rare. The classifier reportedly diagnosed cytomegalovirus status with high specificity and sensitivity.

Concerning this clone: The antigen is not known.

Sequencing used immunoSEQ multiplex PCR; TCRdb keeps in-frame clones, though not all of them. Among about 160,000 clones listed, around nine tenths were seen once. Per germline, CDR1 SGHNT and CDR2 YYREEE (reference sequence). The CDR3 runs to 15 residues. V was pared by 5 bases and J by 7 bases, with 12 bases of the junction left unmatched. This chain joins TRBV5-4 and TRBJ2-3; 8 bases are shared with TRBD2. The clonotype originates from a man aged 18 to 30 in good health and CMV-seropositive. The material sequenced was PBMCs. CDR3 DNA sequence: TGTGCCAGCAGTAAACCGGGACTAGATGGGTATACGCAGTATTTT. Protein sequence: CASSKPGLDGYTQYF.